These 19 T cell receptor beta chains were sequenced from one sample in a study of shared clonotypes between healthy human individuals. Assay: immunoSEQ multiplex PCR; the TCRdb copy retains only in-frame clones and omits some. Altogether over 1.5 million clones are present, around 98% being singletons, with the ten largest covering roughly 0.45%. The sample taken for sequencing was naive CD4+ T cells sorted from blood. The subset is: CD45RA+ positively selected. The receptors were sampled from a man aged 25-45 years in good health.

J is TRBJ2-1 and V is TRBV5-1; D possibly corresponds to TRBD1 (5 bases). Per the germline V gene, CDR1 is SGHRS and CDR2 is YFSETQ. The CDR3 loop spans 12 amino acids. V was cut by 1 base and J by 12 bases, with 11 bases left in between. The DNA for the CDR3 is TGCGCCAGCAGCTTGAGGTTGGACATGCAGTTCTTC. Translating it yields CASSLRLDMQFF.

This chain joins TRBV9 and TRBJ2-3; 10 nucleotides align to TRBD1. The CDR3 is 16 amino acids. Losses at the gene ends were 4 bases for V and 4 bases for J; bases not matched to a gene: 9. Per the germline V gene, CDR1 is SGDLS and CDR2 is YYNGEE. The CDR3 is CASSPLGQGIADTQYF. As DNA, the CDR3 is TGTGCCAGCAGCCCCCTGGGACAGGGGATTGCAGATACGCAGTATTTT.

The rearrangement joins TRBV28 to TRBJ1-2, with 7 bases lining up with TRBD1. V shed 5 bases, J shed 0 bases, and the junction held 21 bases outside the gene matches. The CDR3 has 20 amino acids. CDR1 and CDR2 (germline): MDHEN, SYDVKM. CDR3 sequence reads: CASSVPGQPFDKRANYGYTF. Written as DNA, the CDR3 is TGTGCCAGCAGTGTACCGGGACAGCCGTTTGATAAGAGAGCTAACTATGGCTACACCTTC.

This chain connects TRBV7-6 to TRBJ1-4; TRBD1 aligns across 7 bases. Germline assignment: CDR1 SGHVS and CDR2 FNYEAQ. The V segment lost 5 bases and the J segment 7 bases; nucleotides outside the gene matches: 10. CDR3 length: 15 residues. The CDR3 here is CASSPRQGGGEKLFF. The DNA for the CDR3 is TGTGCCAGCAGCCCACGACAGGGAGGAGGTGAAAAACTGTTTTTT.

There are a few counts of this clone. The V and J genes are TRBV5-1 and TRBJ2-2; D is undetermined. The CDR3 totals 14 residues. CDR1 and CDR2 (germline): SGHRS, YFSETQ. Between the trimmed V and J ends, which lost 1 base and 10 bases, there was a span of 14 bases. CDR3: CASSLRPPFEELFF. CDR3 nucleotide sequence: TGCGCCAGCAGCTTGCGTCCGCCATTTGAGGAGCTGTTTTTT.

The rearrangement links TRBV7-9 to TRBJ2-1; TRBD2 aligns across 11 bases. The CDR3 is made up of 16 amino acids. The V segment lost 7 bases and the J segment 1 base; nucleotides outside the gene matches: 6. Germline V gene data show CDR1 as SEHNR and CDR2 as FQNEAQ (reference sequence). The CDR3 here is CASTNIAGGSYNEQFF. CDR3 bases: TGTGCCAGCACCAACATAGCGGGAGGGTCCTACAATGAGCAGTTCTTC.

This clone was found once. The chain joins TRBV6-1 to TRBJ2-7; D might be TRBD2 (5 bases). Trimming cost V 1 base and J 3 bases, with 7 bases left between them. The CDR3 runs 13 residues. Per germline, CDR1 MNHNS and CDR2 SASEGT. CDR3 sequence (DNA): TGTGCCAGCAGTGAAGTACGGGGCTACGAGCAGTACTTC. Amino acids: CASSEVRGYEQYF.

The CDR3 sequence: CASSVDEGAGELFF. In nucleotides, the CDR3 is TGTGCCAGCAGCGTAGATGAGGGAGCCGGGGAGCTGTTTTTT. The chain has TRBV9 and TRBJ2-2; TRBD2 is a possible D gene (5 bases). The ends were cut back, 0 bases at V and 6 bases at J, with 9 bases in the middle. This CDR3 is built from 14 residues. The germline V gene has CDR1 SGDLS and CDR2 YYNGEE.

The gene calls are TRBV7-3 and TRBJ2-3; 12 bases line up with TRBD2. V dropped 5 bases and J dropped 5; count of bases not matched to a gene: 8. The germline CDR1 and CDR2 sequences are SGHTA and FQGTGA. The CDR3 sequence is 16 residues long. CDR3 bases: TGTGCCAGCAGCCCAACGGGACTAGCGGGTGAAGATACGCAGTATTTT. It yields the protein CASSPTGLAGEDTQYF.

This chain uses TRBV6-4 with TRBJ2-3; TRBD2 matches 7 bases. The CDR3 sequence is 16 residues long. Trimming cost V 4 bases and J 0 bases; bases outside gene matches: 7. Germline V gene lookup returns CDR1 MRHNA and CDR2 SNTAGT. The CDR3 region has the DNA TGTGCCAGCAGTGTGGCTAGCGGCACTAGCACAGATACGCAGTATTTT. The encoded protein is CASSVASGTSTDTQYF.

The rearrangement links TRBV5-1 to TRBJ2-2, with D possibly being TRBD1 (5 bases). Per germline, CDR1 SGHRS and CDR2 YFSETQ. V was cut by 4 bases and J by 7 bases, with 11 bases left in between. The CDR3 extends over 13 amino acids. The CDR3 region is CASSLDMGGELFF. CDR3 sequence (DNA): TGCGCCAGCAGCCTGGACATGGGCGGGGAGCTGTTTTTT.

The chain has TRBV2 and TRBJ2-5, with 12 bases matching TRBD1. J gave up 4 bases and V 7 bases, and 13 bases lay outside the gene matches. Germline V CDR1 and CDR2: SNHLY, FYNNEI. The CDR3 covers 17 residues. The CDR3 coding sequence is TGTGCCAGCAACTCCGGGACAGGGGGCCCACGGGGAGAGACCCAGTACTTC. It yields the protein CASNSGTGGPRGETQYF.

The J gene is TRBJ2-7, the V gene TRBV7-9; no clear D gene. Germline CDR1 and CDR2: SEHNR and FQNEAQ (reference sequence). The CDR3 consists of 13 residues. Trimming took off 5 bases at V and 0 bases at J, with 8 bases between the two ends. CDR3 DNA sequence: TGTGCCAGCAGCCGCAACCCCTCCTACGAGCAGTACTTC. It yields the protein CASSRNPSYEQYF.

This chain connects TRBV13 to TRBJ2-5, with a possible D match to TRBD1 (6 bases). V was clipped by 5 bases and J by 3 bases, with 19 bases between them. This CDR3 is built from 16 residues. CDR1 is PRHDT and CDR2 is FYEKMQ in the germline V gene (reference sequence). Here the CDR3 DNA reads TGTGCCAGCAGCCCCCCCGGGCAGGGGTTTGAAGAGACCCAGTACTTC. Translated, it gives CASSPPGQGFEETQYF. Full variable domain (rest looked up from reference TRBV13 and TRBJ2-5): AAGVIQSPRHLIKEKRETATLKCYPIPRHDTVYWYQQGPGQDPQFLISFYEKMQSDKGSIPDRFSAQQFSDYHSELNMSSLELGDSALYFCASSPPGQGFEETQYFGPGTRLLVL.

The rearrangement links TRBV2 to TRBJ1-5, with no clear D. This CDR3 has 13 amino acids. Germline V gene lookup returns CDR1 SNHLY and CDR2 FYNNEI. V was trimmed by 1 base and J by 11 bases, leaving 12 bases between them. The CDR3: CASSEVRTPTQHF. The CDR3 coding sequence is TGTGCCAGCAGTGAAGTGCGGACTCCGACCCAGCATTTT.

This chain connects TRBV10-3 to TRBJ2-5, with D possibly TRBD2 on 5 matching bases. The V gene's germline CDR1 is ENHRY and CDR2 SYGVKD. Trimming took 11 bases from V and 1 from J, leaving 11 bases between them. CDR3 length: 12 residues. CDR3 loop: CAGSSGQETQYF. DNA for the CDR3: TGTGCCGGGAGCAGCGGCCAAGAGACCCAGTACTTC.

The chain uses TRBV4-1 and TRBJ1-1; D remains unclear. The CDR3 is 17 amino acids. CDR1 is MGHRA, CDR2 YSYEKL, per germline. With 1 base removed from V and 2 bases from J, the gap between germline ends came to 17 bases. The CDR3 DNA reads TGCGCCAGCAGCCAAGTTCCGGTGCTGGCTAGAAACACTGAAGCTTTCTTT. This sequence encodes CASSQVPVLARNTEAFF.

The rearrangement links TRBV5-1 to TRBJ1-3; D uncertain. Germline V lookup: CDR1 SGHRS, CDR2 YFSETQ. The CDR3 totals 16 residues. V was cut by 0 bases and J by 4 bases, with 14 bases left in between. In DNA form, the CDR3 reads TGCGCCAGCAGCTTGGCCTTTAGGGCGAACGGAAACACCATATATTTT. The encoded protein is CASSLAFRANGNTIYF.

Written as DNA, the CDR3 is TGTGCCAGCAGCTTATCGGCGGATCAGCCCCAGCATTTT. This encodes CASSLSADQPQHF. This chain connects TRBV11-2 to TRBJ1-5; D unclear. V was pared by 2 bases and J by 5 bases, with 7 bases between. This CDR3 comprises 13 residues. CDR1 and CDR2 (germline): SGHAT, FQNNGV.